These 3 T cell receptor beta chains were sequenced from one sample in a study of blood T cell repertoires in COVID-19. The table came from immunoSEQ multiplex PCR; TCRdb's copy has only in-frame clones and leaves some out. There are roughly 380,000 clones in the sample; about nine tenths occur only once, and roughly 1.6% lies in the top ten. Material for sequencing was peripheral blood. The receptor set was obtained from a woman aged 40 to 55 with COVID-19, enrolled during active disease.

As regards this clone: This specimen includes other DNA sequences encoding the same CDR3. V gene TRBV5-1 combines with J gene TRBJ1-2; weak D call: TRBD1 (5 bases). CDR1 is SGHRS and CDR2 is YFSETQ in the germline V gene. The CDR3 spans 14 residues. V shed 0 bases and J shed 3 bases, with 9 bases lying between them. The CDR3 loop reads CASSLAGFDYGYTF. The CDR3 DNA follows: TGCGCCAGCAGCTTGGCAGGGTTCGACTATGGCTACACCTTC.

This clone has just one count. CDR3 sequence reads: CASRLQDRGNEKLFF. Written as DNA, the CDR3 is TGTGCCAGCAGGCTTCAGGACAGGGGGAATGAAAAACTGTTTTTT. This chain links TRBV28 with TRBJ1-4, with 10 bases lining up with TRBD1. J was trimmed by 5 bases and V by 6 bases; bases with no gene match: 6. The CDR3 totals 15 residues. The germline V gene has CDR1 MDHEN and CDR2 SYDVKM.

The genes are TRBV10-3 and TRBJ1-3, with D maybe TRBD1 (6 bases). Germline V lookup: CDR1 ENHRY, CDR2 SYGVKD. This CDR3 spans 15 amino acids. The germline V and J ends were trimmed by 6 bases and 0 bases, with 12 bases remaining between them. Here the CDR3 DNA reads TGTGCCATCAGCCGGGACAATCTCTCTGGAAACACCATATATTTT. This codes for CAISRDNLSGNTIYF.